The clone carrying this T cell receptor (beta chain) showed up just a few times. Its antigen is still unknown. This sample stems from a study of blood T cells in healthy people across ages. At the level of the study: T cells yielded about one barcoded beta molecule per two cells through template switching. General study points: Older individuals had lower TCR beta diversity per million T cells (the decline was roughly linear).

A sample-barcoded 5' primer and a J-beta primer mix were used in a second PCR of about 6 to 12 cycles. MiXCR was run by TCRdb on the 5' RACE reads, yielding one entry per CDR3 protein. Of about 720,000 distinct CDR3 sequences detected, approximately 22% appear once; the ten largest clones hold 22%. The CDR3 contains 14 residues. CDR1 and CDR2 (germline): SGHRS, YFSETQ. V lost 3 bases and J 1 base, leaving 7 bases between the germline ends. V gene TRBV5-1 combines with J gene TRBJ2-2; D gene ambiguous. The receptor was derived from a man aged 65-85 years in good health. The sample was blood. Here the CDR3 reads CASSYGQNTGELFF. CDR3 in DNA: TGCGCCAGCAGCTACGGCCAGAACACCGGGGAGCTGTTTTTT.